Below are 27 T cell receptor beta chains sequenced from a single sample in a study of blood T cell repertoires in COVID-19. The data were produced by immunoSEQ multiplex PCR, yet TCRdb's version contains in-frame clones alone and is incomplete. The sample holds around 65,000 clones; 60% to 85% are singletons and the top ten take 16%. The sample comprised peripheral blood. Receptors were obtained from a man aged 55 to 69 with acute or convalescent COVID-19.

This chain joins TRBV3-1 (or the pseudogene TRBV3-2) and TRBJ2-1, with 8 nucleotides matching TRBD1. There are 14 residues in the CDR3. Germline CDR1 reads LGHDT; CDR2 reads YNNKEL (reference sequence). Losses at the gene ends were 2 bases for V and 10 bases for J; bases not matched to a gene: 7. The CDR3 here is CASSQPQGAEEQFF. CDR3 nucleotide sequence: TGTGCCAGCAGCCAACCCCAGGGGGCGGAGGAGCAGTTCTTC.

This clone was detected a few times. The genes are TRBV28 and TRBJ1-3; no definite D call. Germline CDR1 reads MDHEN; CDR2 reads SYDVKM. This CDR3 is built from 15 residues. Trimming removed 5 bases at V and 0 bases at J, with 11 bases between. The CDR3 reads CASSTYDNSGNTIYF. CDR3 DNA sequence: TGTGCCAGCAGTACCTACGACAACTCTGGAAACACCATATATTTT. The whole variable domain, remainder taken from reference TRBV28 and TRBJ1-3, is DVKVTQSSRYLVKRTGEKVFLECVQDMDHENMFWYRQDPGLGLRLIYFSYDVKMKEKGDIPEGYSVSREKKERFSLILESASTNQTSMYLCASSTYDNSGNTIYFGEGSWLTVV.

The V and J genes are TRBV6-5 and TRBJ1-2; TRBD1 agrees at 9 bases. Unmatched junction bases numbered 1, after V lost 4 bases and J lost 4 bases. CDR1 MNHEY and CDR2 SVGAGI come from the germline V gene. This CDR3 comprises 13 residues. The CDR3 bases are TGTGCCAGCAGTTCGGACAGGGGCTATGGCTACACCTTC. This sequence encodes CASSSDRGYGYTF.

J is TRBJ2-6 and V is TRBV6-2 or TRBV6-3, with 8 bases aligning to TRBD2. J gave up 4 bases and V 6 bases, and 5 bases lay outside the gene matches. Germline V gene sequence: CDR1 MNHEY, CDR2 SVGEGT. The CDR3 sequence is 15 residues long. Here the CDR3 DNA reads TGTGCCAGCAGCGGGAGGGGCGACGGGGCCAACGTCCTGACTTTC. Translating gives CASSGRGDGANVLTF.

The rearrangement joins TRBV3-1 (or the pseudogene TRBV3-2) to TRBJ1-6; D is possibly TRBD1 (5 bases). The germline V gene encodes CDR1 LGHDT and CDR2 YNNKEL (reference sequence). This CDR3 is 18 amino acids long. V was clipped by 0 bases and J by 7 bases, with 19 bases between them. DNA for the CDR3: TGTGCCAGCAGCCAAGATCTCGGCGGGGTAGGGGCGAATTCACCCCTCCACTTT. It is translated as CASSQDLGGVGANSPLHF.

For the CDR3, the DNA is TGTGCCAGCAGCGCCCAGGGCCACTATGGCTACACCTTC. Translating it yields CASSAQGHYGYTF. The rearrangement links TRBV5-6 to TRBJ1-2, with a tentative D call TRBD1 (5 bases). The CDR3 loop spans 13 amino acids. Looked up from germline, CDR1 is SGHDT and CDR2 is YYEEEE. Trimming pared 4 bases from V and 3 bases from J, leaving 10 bases between.

This rearrangement joins TRBV2 to TRBJ2-1; TRBD2 aligns across 11 bases. Trimming took 9 bases from V and 4 from J; bases not matched to a gene: 5. Per the germline V gene, CDR1 is SNHLY and CDR2 is FYNNEI. The CDR3 covers 14 residues. The CDR3 loop reads CASQLAGEYNEQFF. In DNA form, the CDR3 reads TGTGCCAGTCAACTAGCGGGGGAATACAATGAGCAGTTCTTC. Full variable domain (outside the CDR3, taken from reference TRBV2 and TRBJ2-1): EPEVTQTPSHQVTQMGQEVILRCVPISNHLYFYWYRQILGQKVEFLVSFYNNEISEKSEIFDDQFSVERPDGSNFTLKIRSTKLEDSAMYFCASQLAGEYNEQFFGPGTRLTVL.

This clone was counted at least ten times. The genes are TRBV18 and TRBJ1-4, with D possibly TRBD1 on 6 matching bases. Germline assignment: CDR1 KGHSH and CDR2 LQKENI. With 2 bases removed from V and 0 bases from J, the gap between germline ends came to 13 bases. The CDR3 runs to 17 residues. The chain's CDR3 is CASSPYRGKTTNEKLFF. As DNA, the CDR3 is TGTGCCAGCTCACCATATAGGGGGAAGACAACTAATGAAAAACTGTTTTTT.

The chain carries TRBV10-3 and TRBJ2-5; 7 bases map to TRBD1. V lost 5 bases and J lost 2; bases outside the gene matches: 2. Germline lookup yields CDR1 ENHRY and CDR2 SYGVKD. CDR3 length: 13 amino acids. This chain's CDR3 is CAISSRGQETQYF. The CDR3 DNA follows: TGTGCCATCAGTAGCAGGGGGCAAGAGACCCAGTACTTC.

V and J are TRBV19 and TRBJ1-2; 8 positions match TRBD1. Germline V gives CDR1 LNHDA, CDR2 SQIVND (reference sequence). CDR3 length: 15 amino acids. J was trimmed by 2 bases and V by 2 bases; bases with no gene match: 4. CDR3 in amino acids: CASSIRTGWNYGYTF. The DNA for the CDR3 is TGTGCCAGTAGTATACGGACAGGGTGGAACTATGGCTACACCTTC.

This rearrangement joins TRBV20-1 to TRBJ2-7; no clear D gene. Trimming stripped 5 bases from V and 6 bases from J, with 11 bases between. The length of the CDR3 is 11 residues. The V gene's germline CDR1 is DFQATT and CDR2 SNEGSKA (reference sequence). DNA for the CDR3: TGCAGTGCTCCGACCAGGTTCGAGCAGTACTTC. The encoded protein is CSAPTRFEQYF.

The V gene is TRBV7-8, the J gene TRBJ2-6; D is ambiguous. The CDR3 consists of 16 residues. Trimming took 2 bases from V and 0 from J, leaving 8 bases between them. CDR1 SGHVS and CDR2 FQNEAQ come from the germline V gene. CDR3 residues: CASSLPHGSGANVLTF. CDR3 DNA sequence: TGTGCCAGCAGCTTACCCCACGGCTCTGGGGCCAACGTCCTGACTTTC.

The chain couples TRBV18 to TRBJ2-1, with a possible D match to TRBD1 (6 bases). This CDR3 region has 13 residues. Trimming removed 2 bases from V and 5 bases from J, with 7 bases in between. CDR1 is KGHSH and CDR2 is LQKENI in the germline V gene. The CDR3 region is CASSPTGNNEQFF. As DNA, the CDR3 is TGTGCCAGCTCACCAACAGGGAACAATGAGCAGTTCTTC.

The V gene is TRBV4-2, the J gene TRBJ1-6, with D possibly TRBD1 on 6 matching bases. V was pared by 0 bases and J by 2 bases, with 17 bases between. CDR1 and CDR2 from the germline V gene are LGHNA and YNFKEQ. This CDR3 is 19 amino acids long. The DNA for the CDR3 is TGTGCCAGCAGCCAAGATCCCCCCAGGGGTTCTGCCTATAATTCACCCCTCCACTTT. This sequence encodes CASSQDPPRGSAYNSPLHF.

This chain connects TRBV5-1 to TRBJ1-6; 7 nucleotides align to TRBD1. With V trimmed by 3 bases and J by 5 bases, 2 bases remained unmatched. This CDR3 region has 14 residues. CDR1 is SGHRS, CDR2 YFSETQ, per germline. Here the CDR3 reads CASSSGQHNSPLHF. CDR3 nucleotides: TGCGCCAGCAGCTCGGGACAGCATAATTCACCCCTCCACTTT.

V gene TRBV7-9 combines with J gene TRBJ2-2; 14 bases agree with TRBD2. This CDR3 spans 19 amino acids. The ends lost 5 bases at V and 2 bases at J; junction bases unmatched: 10. Germline values: CDR1 SEHNR, CDR2 FQNEAQ (reference sequence). CDR3 coding DNA: TGTGCCAGCAGCCGTCGGACTAGCGGGGGGCTCCTAAACACCGGGGAGCTGTTTTTT. Translation: CASSRRTSGGLLNTGELFF. The full variable domain, with the rest looked up from reference TRBV7-9 and TRBJ2-2, is DTGVSQNPRHKITKRGQNVTFRCDPISEHNRLYWYRQTLGQGPEFLTYFQNEAQLEKSRLLSDRFSAERPKGSFSTLEIQRTEQGDSAMYLCASSRRTSGGLLNTGELFFGEGSRLTVL.

This clone was seen a single time. The CDR3 loop is CASSLASGNSPLHF. In DNA form, the CDR3 reads TGTGCCAGCAGCTTGGCCTCCGGGAATTCACCCCTCCACTTT. This chain connects TRBV5-4 to TRBJ1-6; unclear D gene. Trimming left V 0 bases short and J 7 bases short, with 8 bases between. Germline-derived CDR1 and CDR2 are SGHNT and YYREEE (reference sequence). The CDR3 covers 14 residues.

This chain uses TRBV9 with TRBJ1-3; D not certain. V lost 0 bases, J lost 4 bases, and 11 bases lay in between. This CDR3 is 15 amino acids long. Looked up from germline, CDR1 is SGDLS and CDR2 is YYNGEE. CDR3 sequence reads: CASSVGGGWGNTIYF. CDR3 sequence (DNA): TGTGCCAGCAGCGTAGGGGGAGGGTGGGGAAACACCATATATTTT.

The chain has TRBV6-1 and TRBJ2-7, with 7 bases aligning to TRBD2. The CDR3 has 14 amino acids. Germline lookup yields CDR1 MNHNS and CDR2 SASEGT. Trimming at V came to 2 bases and at J to 7 bases, leaving 8 bases not matched to a gene. The CDR3 reads CASSEPAPGGEQYF. CDR3 nucleotide sequence: TGTGCCAGCAGTGAACCGGCGCCCGGGGGGGAGCAGTACTTC.

The rearrangement joins TRBV4-3 to TRBJ2-2; 10 bases align to TRBD1. The germline V gene has CDR1 LGHNA and CDR2 YSLEER. With V trimmed by 4 bases and J by 6 bases, 5 bases remained unmatched. The CDR3 runs 15 residues. CDR3 sequence: CASSRQGQGAGELFF. The DNA for the CDR3 is TGCGCCAGCAGCCGGCAAGGACAGGGGGCCGGGGAGCTGTTTTTT.

This clone has a count of ten or more. The chain carries TRBV30 and TRBJ1-2, with 12 positions matching TRBD1. CDR3 length equals 15 residues. The V gene end was trimmed by 0 bases and the J gene end by 7 bases; junction bases not matched to a gene: 6. In germline, CDR1 is GTSNPN, CDR2 SVGIG (reference sequence). CDR3 loop: CAWSVGTGGASGYTF. The CDR3 coding sequence is TGTGCCTGGAGTGTCGGGACAGGGGGCGCCAGTGGCTACACCTTC.

The chain recombines TRBV27 with TRBJ2-7, with 7 nucleotides matching TRBD1. The J segment lost 2 bases and the V segment lost 5 bases, leaving 9 bases of the junction unmatched. Germline V lookup: CDR1 MNHEY, CDR2 SMNVEV (reference sequence). The CDR3 consists of 15 residues. In nucleotides, the CDR3 is TGTGCCAGCAGTCTCAGACAGGGACCCCCCTACGAGCAGTACTTC. As protein: CASSLRQGPPYEQYF.

The chain is built from TRBV4-3 and TRBJ1-1; D remains ambiguous. CDR1 is LGHNA, CDR2 YSLEER, per germline. Deletions cut 0 bases from V and 11 bases from J, with 13 bases between. CDR3 length: 13 residues. The CDR3 bases are TGCGCCAGCAGCCAAGATAAGGGTTCGGGGGCTTTCTTT. Protein: CASSQDKGSGAFF.

V usage is TRBV5-4 and J usage is TRBJ1-2; 7 positions match TRBD1. The CDR3 loop spans 16 amino acids. From germline, CDR1 is SGHNT and CDR2 YYREEE (reference sequence). The junction had 17 bases not matched to a gene; V was cut back by 5 bases and J by 7 bases. CDR3 sequence reads: CASRARDRRFFGGYTF. CDR3 bases: TGTGCCAGCAGAGCCCGGGACAGACGATTTTTTGGTGGCTACACCTTC.

There are a few counts of this clone. The chain joins TRBV28 to TRBJ1-5; the D is unclear. Trimming pared 3 bases from V and 0 bases from J, leaving 3 bases between. The V gene's germline CDR1 is MDHEN and CDR2 SYDVKM. CDR3 length equals 13 residues. CDR3 in DNA: TGTGCCAGCAGTTTTTATAGCAATCAGCCCCAGCATTTT. This encodes CASSFYSNQPQHF.

This chain connects TRBV7-2 to TRBJ2-7; D perhaps matches TRBD2 (6 bases). The germline V gene encodes CDR1 SGHTA and CDR2 FQGNSA. The CDR3 is 15 amino acids. The V end lost 5 bases, the J end lost 2 bases, and 16 bases lay between the germline ends. CDR3: CASSLPGGAAYEQYF. The CDR3 coding sequence is TGTGCCAGCAGCCTTCCCGGCGGGGCGGCCTACGAGCAGTACTTC.

J is TRBJ2-1 and V is TRBV4-1, with 11 bases fitting TRBD2. The V segment lost 4 bases and the J segment 8 bases; nucleotides outside the gene matches: 22. The CDR3 is made up of 20 amino acids. CDR1 and CDR2 from the germline V gene are MGHRA and YSYEKL. CDR3 in DNA: TGCGCCAGCAGCCGAGCCCGACTAGCGGGAACCAAAATTGAATCCCATGAGCAGTTCTTC. As protein: CASSRARLAGTKIESHEQFF.